The present T cell receptor beta chain was sequenced within a study of T-cell reconstitution after alpha-beta-depleted transplantation in children. This CDR3 has 15 residues. Germline CDR1 is SGHTA and CDR2 is FQGNSA. Deletions cut 5 bases from V and 3 bases from J, with 16 bases between. This clonotype has only a few counts. Construction of the TCRbeta library involved unique molecular identifiers. A single record per CDR3 protein comes from TCRdb applying MiXCR to the PCR reads. The sample has approximately 490,000 distinct CDR3 sequences, around 13% seen once; the top ten hold around 5.6%. The TCR comes from a human donor who donated a stem cell graft to a child with combined immunodeficiency. This specimen consisted of PBMCs from the stem cell graft donor, obtained from the stem cell graft. The chain combines TRBV7-2 with TRBJ2-5; D may correspond to TRBD1 or TRBD2 (6 bases each). The CDR3 bases are TGTGCCAGCAGCGACCTATACGGGGGCAAAGAGACCCAGTACTTC. Residues: CASSDLYGGKETQYF.